Below are 13 T cell receptor beta chains sequenced from a single sample in a study of technical replicates of blood from four donors. Here immunoSEQ multiplex PCR was the method, and the copy in TCRdb shows in-frame clones only, minus some. There are approximately 51,000 clones in the sample; 90% to 95% occur only once, and around 4.4% lies in the top ten. The sample consisted of PBMCs. The source is a human donor in good health. Some clones in this sample may be carry-over from other donors' samples.

J is TRBJ2-1 and V is TRBV7-8, with 13 bases matching TRBD2. V gave up 5 bases and J gave up 9 bases; unmatched junction bases: 7. The CDR3 contains 15 residues. The germline V gene has CDR1 SGHVS and CDR2 FQNEAQ. CDR3 sequence (DNA): TGTGCCAGCAGCGTACGGACTAGCGGGAGTGGTGAGCAGTTCTTC. Its translation is CASSVRTSGSGEQFF.

This chain joins TRBV5-4 and TRBJ2-3, with a weak D call TRBD2 (5 bases). Germline CDR1 SGHNT, CDR2 YYREEE (reference sequence). The germline V and J ends were trimmed by 3 bases and 3 bases, with 14 bases remaining between them. CDR3 size: 15 residues. CDR3 coding DNA: TGTGCCAGCAGCTATATTGACCCGGGAACAGATACGCAGTATTTT. The encoded protein is CASSYIDPGTDTQYF. Full variable domain (missing parts from reference TRBV5-4 and TRBJ2-3): ETGVTQSPTHLIKTRGQQVTLRCSSQSGHNTVSWYQQALGQGPQFIFQYYREEENGRGNFPPRFSGLQFPNYSSELNVNALELDDSALYLCASSYIDPGTDTQYFGPGTRLTVL.

The rearrangement links TRBV7-9 to TRBJ2-3, with no clear D. CDR3 size: 11 residues. Germline V CDR1 and CDR2: SEHNR, FQNEAQ (reference sequence). V was pared by 4 bases and J by 6 bases, with 5 bases between. The CDR3 here is CASSSEDTQYF. In DNA, the CDR3 is TGTGCCAGCAGCTCCGAGGATACGCAGTATTTT.

This clone was seen just once. The chain couples TRBV7-8 to TRBJ1-6; D gene ambiguous. This CDR3 has 13 amino acids. V dropped 2 bases and J dropped 13 bases, with 12 bases sitting between them. Looked up from germline, CDR1 is SGHVS and CDR2 is FQNEAQ. CDR3 DNA sequence: TGTGCCAGCAGCTTATTTGTGGAGTCCCCCCTCCACTTT. It translates to CASSLFVESPLHF.

The chain joins TRBV14 to TRBJ1-1; TRBD1 matches at 7 bases. Germline CDR1 reads SGHDN; CDR2 reads FVKESK. The CDR3 has 14 amino acids. With V trimmed by 1 base and J by 11 bases, 10 bases remained unmatched. The CDR3 nucleotides are TGTGCCAGCAGCCAAGGCGAAGGGGGCGGCGGGGCTTTCTTT. Its translation is CASSQGEGGGGAFF.

The chain recombines TRBV2 with TRBJ2-3; no firm D call. The CDR3 is made up of 11 amino acids. The germline V gene encodes CDR1 SNHLY and CDR2 FYNNEI. Trimming stripped 9 bases from V and 4 bases from J, with 8 bases between. This CDR3 reads CASRRADTQYF. The CDR3 nucleotides read TGTGCCAGTCGTAGAGCAGATACGCAGTATTTT.

The V call is TRBV6-6, the J call TRBJ2-7, with 8 bases matching TRBD2. The CDR3 contains 15 residues. Per the germline V gene, CDR1 is MNHNY and CDR2 is SVGAGI (reference sequence). V lost 0 bases and J lost 7; bases outside the gene matches: 8. CDR3 nucleotide sequence: TGTGCCAGCAGTTACTCGCGGGAGGCCCTCCTGGAGCAGTACTTC. Protein sequence: CASSYSREALLEQYF.

The V call is TRBV11-2, the J call TRBJ2-1; 10 bases agree with TRBD2. V shed 5 bases, J shed 0 bases, and the junction held 4 bases outside the gene matches. Germline V gene sequence: CDR1 SGHAT, CDR2 FQNNGV. CDR3 length: 16 amino acids. CDR3 loop: CASSISSGSSYNEQFF. The CDR3 DNA sequence: TGTGCCAGCAGCATATCTAGCGGGAGCTCCTACAATGAGCAGTTCTTC.

The chain has TRBV18 and TRBJ2-1, with TRBD1 matching over 10 bases. V lost 9 bases to trimming and J lost 3 bases; unmatched junction nucleotides: 2. This CDR3 has 13 residues. Germline V gene sequence: CDR1 KGHSH, CDR2 LQKENI. DNA of the CDR3: TGTGCCAGTGGGACAGGGGTCTACAATGAGCAGTTCTTC. Translating gives CASGTGVYNEQFF. The variable domain in full, with the rest retrieved from reference TRBV18 and TRBJ2-1, is NAGVMQNPRHLVRRRGQEARLRCSPMKGHSHVYWYRQLPEEGLKFMVYLQKENIIDESGMPKERFSAEFPKEGPSILRIQQVVRGDSAAYFCASGTGVYNEQFFGPGTRLTVL.

The gene calls are TRBV6-1 and TRBJ1-6; TRBD1 is a possible D gene (6 bases). V was trimmed by 7 bases and J by 10 bases, leaving 20 bases between them. CDR3 size: 15 residues. The germline V gene has CDR1 MNHNS and CDR2 SASEGT. The CDR3 sequence: CASTQEWGGGSPLHF. CDR3 coding DNA: TGTGCCAGCACTCAAGAATGGGGAGGGGGATCACCCCTCCACTTT.

V usage is TRBV5-1 and J usage is TRBJ2-3, with TRBD1 as a possible D gene (5 bases). The CDR3 runs 17 residues. From germline, CDR1 is SGHRS and CDR2 YFSETQ. V dropped 0 bases and J dropped 4 bases, with 18 bases sitting between them. As DNA, the CDR3 is TGCGCCAGCAGCTTGGGAGGCGCTCCAGGGTTGGCAGATACGCAGTATTTT. Its protein is CASSLGGAPGLADTQYF.

The chain joins TRBV6-5 to TRBJ1-2; TRBD1 aligns across 7 bases. V shed 5 bases and J 13 bases; nucleotides not matched to a gene: 13. The CDR3 runs 13 residues. Germline CDR1 and CDR2: MNHEY and SVGAGI. The CDR3: CASSAGTAERGTF. CDR3 DNA sequence: TGTGCCAGCAGTGCAGGGACAGCTGAGAGAGGCACCTTC.

The chain links TRBV28 to TRBJ1-1; no firm D call. Germline assignment: CDR1 MDHEN and CDR2 SYDVKM. The CDR3 runs to 11 residues. Trimming left V 11 bases short and J 1 base short, with 8 bases between. CDR3 region: CAVEKNTEAFF. CDR3 coding DNA: TGTGCCGTCGAGAAGAACACTGAAGCTTTCTTT.